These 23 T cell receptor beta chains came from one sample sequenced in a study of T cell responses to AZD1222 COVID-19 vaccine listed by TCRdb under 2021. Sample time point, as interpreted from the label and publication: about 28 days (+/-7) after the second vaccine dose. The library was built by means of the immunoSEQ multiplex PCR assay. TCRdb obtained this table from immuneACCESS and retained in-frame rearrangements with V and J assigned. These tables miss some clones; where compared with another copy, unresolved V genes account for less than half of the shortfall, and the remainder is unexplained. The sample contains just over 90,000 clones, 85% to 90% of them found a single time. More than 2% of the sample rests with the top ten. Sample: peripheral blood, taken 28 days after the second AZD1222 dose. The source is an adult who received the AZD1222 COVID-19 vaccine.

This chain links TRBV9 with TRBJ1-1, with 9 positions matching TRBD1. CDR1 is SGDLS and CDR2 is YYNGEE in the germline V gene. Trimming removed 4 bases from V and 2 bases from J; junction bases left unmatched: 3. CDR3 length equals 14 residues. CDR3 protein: CASSLTGGNTEAFF. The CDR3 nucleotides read TGTGCCAGCAGCTTAACAGGGGGCAACACTGAAGCTTTCTTT.

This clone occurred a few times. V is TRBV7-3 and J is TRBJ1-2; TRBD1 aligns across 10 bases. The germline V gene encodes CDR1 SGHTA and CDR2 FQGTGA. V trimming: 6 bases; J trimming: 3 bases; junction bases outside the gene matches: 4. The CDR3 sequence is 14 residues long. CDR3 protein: CASSPGQGYYGYTF. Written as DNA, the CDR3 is TGTGCCAGCAGTCCGGGACAGGGGTACTATGGCTACACCTTC.

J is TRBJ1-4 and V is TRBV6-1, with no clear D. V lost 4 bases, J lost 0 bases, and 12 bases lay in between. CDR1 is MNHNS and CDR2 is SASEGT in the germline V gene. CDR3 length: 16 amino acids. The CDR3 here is CASSALRHATNEKLFF. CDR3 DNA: TGTGCCAGCAGTGCCCTCAGACATGCAACTAATGAAAAACTGTTTTTT.

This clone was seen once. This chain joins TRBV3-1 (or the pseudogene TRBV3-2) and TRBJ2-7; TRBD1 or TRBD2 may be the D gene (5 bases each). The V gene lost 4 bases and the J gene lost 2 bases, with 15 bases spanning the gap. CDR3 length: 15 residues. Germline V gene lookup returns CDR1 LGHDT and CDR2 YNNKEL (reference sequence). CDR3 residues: CASSLEGRMAYEQYF. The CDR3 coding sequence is TGTGCCAGCAGCCTAGAGGGGCGTATGGCCTACGAGCAGTACTTC.

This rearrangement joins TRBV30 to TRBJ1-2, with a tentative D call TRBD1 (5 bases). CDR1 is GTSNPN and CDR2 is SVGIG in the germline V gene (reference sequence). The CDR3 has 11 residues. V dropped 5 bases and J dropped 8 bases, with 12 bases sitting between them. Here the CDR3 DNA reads TGTGCCTGGCAAAAACAGGTCGGCTACACCTTC. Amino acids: CAWQKQVGYTF.

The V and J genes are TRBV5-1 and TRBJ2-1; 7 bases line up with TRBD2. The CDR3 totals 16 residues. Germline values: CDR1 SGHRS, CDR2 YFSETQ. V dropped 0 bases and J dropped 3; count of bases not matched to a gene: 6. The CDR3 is CASSLEVQRGYNEQFF. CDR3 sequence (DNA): TGCGCCAGCAGCTTGGAGGTTCAGCGGGGCTACAATGAGCAGTTCTTC.

This chain's CDR3 is CASSITVGASAKEFF. Written as DNA, the CDR3 is TGTGCCAGTAGTATAACGGTCGGGGCTAGCGCCAAAGAGTTCTTC. The rearrangement joins TRBV19 to TRBJ2-1; a weak D match, TRBD2 (6 bases). Germline V gene sequence: CDR1 LNHDA, CDR2 SQIVND (reference sequence). Between the trimmed V and J ends, which lost 2 bases and 14 bases, there was a span of 22 bases. The CDR3 sequence is 15 residues long.

The CDR3 region is CASTRQGGKNTEAFF. For the CDR3, the DNA is TGTGCCAGTACGCGACAGGGAGGAAAGAACACTGAAGCTTTCTTT. V gene TRBV19 combines with J gene TRBJ1-1; 7 bases align to TRBD1. Germline assignment: CDR1 LNHDA and CDR2 SQIVND (reference sequence). Germline trimming cut 7 bases from V and 1 base from J; bases unmatched to any gene: 9. There are 15 residues in the CDR3. Full variable domain (outside the CDR3, taken from reference TRBV19 and TRBJ1-1): DGGITQSPKYLFRKEGQNVTLSCEQNLNHDAMYWYRQDPGQGLRLIYYSQIVNDFQKGDIAEGYSVSREKKESFPLTVTSAQKNPTAFYLCASTRQGGKNTEAFFGQGTRLTVV.

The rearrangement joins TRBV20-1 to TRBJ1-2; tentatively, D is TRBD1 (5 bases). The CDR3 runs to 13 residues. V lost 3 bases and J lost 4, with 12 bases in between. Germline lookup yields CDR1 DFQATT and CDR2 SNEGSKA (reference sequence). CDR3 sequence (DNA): TGCAGTGCTAGTTCAGGGAGAGTCTATGGCTACACCTTC. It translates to CSASSGRVYGYTF.

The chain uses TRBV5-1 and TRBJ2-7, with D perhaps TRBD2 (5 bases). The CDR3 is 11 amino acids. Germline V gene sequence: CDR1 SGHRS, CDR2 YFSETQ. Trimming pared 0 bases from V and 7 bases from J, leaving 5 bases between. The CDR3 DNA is TGCGCCAGCAGCTTGGGGGAGGAGCAGTACTTC. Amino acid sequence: CASSLGEEQYF. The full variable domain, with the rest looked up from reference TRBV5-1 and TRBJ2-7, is KAGVTQTPRYLIKTRGQQVTLSCSPISGHRSVSWYQQTPGQGLQFLFEYFSETQRNKGNFPGRFSGRQFSNSRSEMNVSTLELGDSALYLCASSLGEEQYFGPGTRLTVT.

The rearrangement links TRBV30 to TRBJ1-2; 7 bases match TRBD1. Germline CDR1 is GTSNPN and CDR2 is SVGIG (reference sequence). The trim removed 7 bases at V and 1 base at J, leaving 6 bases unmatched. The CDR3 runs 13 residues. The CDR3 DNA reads TGTGCCTATGAGACAGGGTATAACTATGGCTACACCTTC. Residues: CAYETGYNYGYTF.

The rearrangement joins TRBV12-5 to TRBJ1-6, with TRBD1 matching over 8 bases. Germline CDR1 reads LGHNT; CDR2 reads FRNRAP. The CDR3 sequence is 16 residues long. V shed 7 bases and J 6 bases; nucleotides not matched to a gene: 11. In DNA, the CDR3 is TGTGCTAGTGCAATGTCCCGGGACAGGCGTAATTCACCCCTCCACTTT. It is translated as CASAMSRDRRNSPLHF.

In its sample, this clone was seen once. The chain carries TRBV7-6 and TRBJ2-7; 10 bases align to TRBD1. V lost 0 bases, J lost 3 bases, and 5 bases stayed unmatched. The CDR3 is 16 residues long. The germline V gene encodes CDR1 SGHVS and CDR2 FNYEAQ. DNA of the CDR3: TGTGCCAGCAGCTTAGCGCGACAGGGGGCCGGCTACGAGCAGTACTTC. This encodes CASSLARQGAGYEQYF.

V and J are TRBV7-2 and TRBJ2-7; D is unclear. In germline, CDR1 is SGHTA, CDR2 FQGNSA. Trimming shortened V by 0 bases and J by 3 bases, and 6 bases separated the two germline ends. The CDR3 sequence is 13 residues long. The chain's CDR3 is CASSLARDYEQYF. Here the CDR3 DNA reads TGTGCCAGCAGCTTAGCGAGAGACTACGAGCAGTACTTC.

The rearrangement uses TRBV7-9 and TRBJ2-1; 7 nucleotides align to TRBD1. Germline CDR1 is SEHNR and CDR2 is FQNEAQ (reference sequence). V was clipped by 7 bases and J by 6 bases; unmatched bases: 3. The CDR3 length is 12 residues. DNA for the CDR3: TGTGCCAGCATCCGACAGGGCAATGAGCAGTTCTTC. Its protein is CASIRQGNEQFF.

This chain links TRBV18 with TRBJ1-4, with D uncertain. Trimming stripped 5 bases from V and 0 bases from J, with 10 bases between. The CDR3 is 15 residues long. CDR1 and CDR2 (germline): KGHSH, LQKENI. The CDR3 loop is CASSEAPTTNEKLFF. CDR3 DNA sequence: TGTGCCAGCTCAGAGGCACCAACAACTAATGAAAAACTGTTTTTT.

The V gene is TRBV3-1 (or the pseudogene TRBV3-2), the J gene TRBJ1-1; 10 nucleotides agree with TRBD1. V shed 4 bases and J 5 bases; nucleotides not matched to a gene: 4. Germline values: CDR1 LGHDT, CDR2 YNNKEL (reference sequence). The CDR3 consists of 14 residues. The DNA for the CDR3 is TGTGCCAGCAGCCTGACGGACAGGGGGACTGAAGCTTTCTTT. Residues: CASSLTDRGTEAFF.

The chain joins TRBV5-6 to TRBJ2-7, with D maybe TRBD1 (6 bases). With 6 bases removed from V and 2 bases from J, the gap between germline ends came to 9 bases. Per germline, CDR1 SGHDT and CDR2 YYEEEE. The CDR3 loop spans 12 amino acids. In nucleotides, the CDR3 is TGTGCCAGCACAACAGGGACCTACGAGCAGTACTTC. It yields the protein CASTTGTYEQYF.

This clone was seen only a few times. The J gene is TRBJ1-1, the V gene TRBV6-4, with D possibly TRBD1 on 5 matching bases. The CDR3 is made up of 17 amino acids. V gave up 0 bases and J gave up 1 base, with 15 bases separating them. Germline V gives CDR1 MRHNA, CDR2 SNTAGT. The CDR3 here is CASSDSKGGRANTEAFF. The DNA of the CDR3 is TGTGCCAGCAGTGACTCGAAGGGTGGCAGGGCGAACACTGAAGCTTTCTTT.

This CDR3 is CASSYGGFSGYTF. The CDR3 DNA reads as TGTGCCAGCAGTTATGGGGGGTTTTCTGGCTACACCTTC. The chain has TRBV6-5 and TRBJ1-2, with D tentatively TRBD1 (5 bases). Per the germline V gene, CDR1 is MNHEY and CDR2 is SVGAGI. Trimming stripped 3 bases from V and 7 bases from J, with 12 bases between. This CDR3 has 13 residues.

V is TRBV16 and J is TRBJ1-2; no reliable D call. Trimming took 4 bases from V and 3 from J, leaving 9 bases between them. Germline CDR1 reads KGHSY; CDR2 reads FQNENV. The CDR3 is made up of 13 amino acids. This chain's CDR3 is CASSPDPYYGYTF. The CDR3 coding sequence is TGTGCCAGCAGCCCCGACCCTTACTATGGCTACACCTTC.

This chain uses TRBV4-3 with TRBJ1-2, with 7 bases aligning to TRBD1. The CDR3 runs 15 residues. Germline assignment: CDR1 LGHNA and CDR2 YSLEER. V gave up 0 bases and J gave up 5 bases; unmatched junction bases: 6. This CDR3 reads CASSQDQGESYGYTF. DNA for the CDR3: TGCGCCAGCAGCCAAGATCAGGGGGAGTCGTATGGCTACACCTTC.

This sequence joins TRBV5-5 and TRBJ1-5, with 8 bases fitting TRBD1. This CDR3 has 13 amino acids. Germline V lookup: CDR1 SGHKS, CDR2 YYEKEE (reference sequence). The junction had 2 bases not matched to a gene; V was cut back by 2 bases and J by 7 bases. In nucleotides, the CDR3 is TGTGCCAGCAGCTTACAGGGGGACCAGCCCCAGCATTTT. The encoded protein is CASSLQGDQPQHF.